This is a list of T cell receptor beta chains from one sample in a study of OX40 agonist ivuxolimab in advanced cancers. Assay: immunoSEQ multiplex PCR; the TCRdb copy retains only in-frame clones and omits some. The sample lists some 28,000 clones; 70% to 90% were seen once. This specimen consisted of CD4+ or CD8+ T cells sorted from blood, obtained in a trial of the OX40 agonist ivuxolimab. These receptors came from an adult with an advanced solid tumor such as melanoma, head and neck, liver or kidney cancer. Both conserved end residues are part of each CDR3. Fields, in order: D gene, clone size, V gene, J gene, CDR3 protein, CDR3 DNA. The D gene is left open where the match is weak. Clone sizes are given selectively: once, few, many, or a class where the clone is expanded.

d_call: .; clone_size: .; v_call: TRBV6-1; j_call: TRBJ1-4; cdr3_aa: CASSEIIRVGEKLFF; cdr3_nt: TGTGCCAGCAGTGAAATTATTAGGGTGGGGGAAAAACTGTTTTTT
d_call: .; clone_size: .; v_call: TRBV7-8; j_call: TRBJ2-7; cdr3_aa: CASSLRSEEGFYEQYF; cdr3_nt: TGTGCCAGCAGCTTAAGGTCAGAAGAGGGCTTTTACGAGCAGTACTTC
d_call: .; clone_size: .; v_call: TRBV5-1; j_call: TRBJ2-7; cdr3_aa: CASSPKPGQSYEQYF; cdr3_nt: TGCGCCAGCAGCCCCAAACCGGGACAATCCTACGAGCAGTACTTC
d_call: .; clone_size: .; v_call: TRBV5-1; j_call: TRBJ2-1; cdr3_aa: CASSLASILGQFF; cdr3_nt: TGCGCCAGCAGCTTGGCTTCGATTTTGGGCCAGTTCTTC
d_call: .; clone_size: once; v_call: TRBV25-1; j_call: TRBJ1-2; cdr3_aa: CASSEPIQGGGYTF; cdr3_nt: TGTGCCAGCAGTGAACCAATTCAGGGCGGAGGCTACACCTTC
d_call: .; clone_size: .; v_call: TRBV6-5; j_call: TRBJ1-1; cdr3_aa: CASSYLGDLNTEAFF; cdr3_nt: TGTGCCAGCAGTTACCTCGGAGATTTGAACACTGAAGCTTTCTTT
d_call: .; clone_size: .; v_call: TRBV30; j_call: TRBJ2-2; cdr3_aa: CAWSVDTGELFF; cdr3_nt: TGTGCCTGGAGTGTGGACACCGGGGAGCTGTTTTTT
d_call: .; clone_size: once; v_call: TRBV2; j_call: TRBJ1-2; cdr3_aa: CASPQGRGGYTF; cdr3_nt: TGTGCCAGCCCCCAGGGTCGGGGAGGCTACACCTTC
d_call: .; clone_size: .; v_call: TRBV5-6; j_call: TRBJ1-2; cdr3_aa: CASRAQANYGYTF; cdr3_nt: TGTGCCAGCAGGGCGCAGGCCAACTATGGCTACACCTTC
d_call: TRBD2; clone_size: .; v_call: TRBV7-8; j_call: TRBJ2-2; cdr3_aa: CASSLDPPSGGTGELFF; cdr3_nt: TGTGCCAGCAGCTTAGACCCCCCTAGCGGAGGGACCGGGGAGCTGTTTTTT
d_call: TRBD2; clone_size: .; v_call: TRBV7-9; j_call: TRBJ2-4; cdr3_aa: CASSFPSGGFNIQYF; cdr3_nt: TGTGCCAGCAGCTTCCCTAGCGGGGGGTTTAACATTCAGTACTTC
d_call: .; clone_size: .; v_call: TRBV5-1; j_call: TRBJ1-5; cdr3_aa: CASSLAPSGWQPQHF; cdr3_nt: TGCGCCAGCAGCTTGGCCCCCTCTGGATGGCAGCCCCAGCATTTT
d_call: TRBD2; clone_size: .; v_call: TRBV4-1; j_call: TRBJ2-5; cdr3_aa: CASSQGLAGVGETQYF; cdr3_nt: TGCGCCAGCAGCCAGGGACTAGCGGGGGTAGGAGAGACCCAGTACTTC
d_call: .; clone_size: .; v_call: TRBV10-1; j_call: TRBJ2-1; cdr3_aa: CASSESGTLASYNEQFF; cdr3_nt: TGCGCCAGCAGTGAGTCGGGGACATTGGCCTCCTACAATGAGCAGTTCTTC
d_call: .; clone_size: .; v_call: TRBV7-8; j_call: TRBJ1-1; cdr3_aa: CASSLGQAGNTEAFF; cdr3_nt: TGTGCCAGCAGCTTAGGGCAGGCGGGGAACACTGAAGCTTTCTTT
d_call: .; clone_size: .; v_call: TRBV11-3; j_call: TRBJ2-1; cdr3_aa: CASSLAGPSSYNEQFF; cdr3_nt: TGTGCCAGCAGCTTAGCGGGTCCAAGCTCCTACAATGAGCAGTTCTTC
d_call: TRBD1; clone_size: .; v_call: TRBV27; j_call: TRBJ2-7; cdr3_aa: CASSPSRGYEQYF; cdr3_nt: TGTGCCAGCAGTCCCTCCAGGGGGTACGAGCAGTACTTC